The sequence of this TCR beta chain was determined in a study of Tregs in tolerant kidney transplant recipients. About the study: A roughly three-day belatacept mixed lymphocyte reaction, sometimes plus 5-day graft donor restimulation, preceded CD4+CD25+CD127- sorting.

Using immunoSEQ multiplex PCR, the repertoire was profiled, and TCRdb retains in-frame clones only, with some absent. The repertoire holds just under 45,000 clones, with about 95% as singletons. This clone was seen just once. The antigen is undetermined. The CDR3 loop spans 18 amino acids. The V end was cut by 5 bases, the J end by 3 bases, with 25 bases between. Germline V gene data show CDR1 as SGHTA and CDR2 as FQGNSA. The chain combines TRBV7-2 with TRBJ1-2; D unclear. Sequencing was performed on Tregs from blood cultured with allogeneic cells. The TCR originated in a human donor in good health. The CDR3 DNA reads TGTGCCAGCAGCCCGCGGAGAGGAGGACCCTCTAGATACTATGGCTACACCTTC. This encodes CASSPRRGGPSRYYGYTF. The complete variable domain, with remaining parts taken from reference TRBV7-2 and TRBJ1-2, reads GAGVSQSPSNKVTEKGKDVELRCDPISGHTALYWYRQSLGQGLEFLIYFQGNSAPDKSGLPSDRFSAERTGGSVSTLTIQRTQQEDSAVYLCASSPRRGGPSRYYGYTFGSGTRLTVV.